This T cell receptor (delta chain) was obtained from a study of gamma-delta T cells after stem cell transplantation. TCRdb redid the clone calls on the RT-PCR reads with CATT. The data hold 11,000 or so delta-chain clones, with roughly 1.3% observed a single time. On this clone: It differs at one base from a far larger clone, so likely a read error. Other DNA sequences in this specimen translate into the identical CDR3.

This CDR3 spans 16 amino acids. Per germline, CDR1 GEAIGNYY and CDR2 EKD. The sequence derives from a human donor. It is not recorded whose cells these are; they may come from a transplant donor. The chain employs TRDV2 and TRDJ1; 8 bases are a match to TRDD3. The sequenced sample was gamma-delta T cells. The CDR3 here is CACDMIGGSNTDKLIF. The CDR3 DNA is TGTGCCTGCGACATGATTGGGGGATCCAACACCGATAAACTCATCTTT.